This T cell receptor beta chain is from a study of CD8 T cells in ankylosing spondylitis. V was shortened by 4 bases and J by 4 bases, with 14 bases between the two germline ends. The CDR3 length is 15 residues. Germline values: CDR1 SGHRS, CDR2 YFSETQ. A remark on this clonotype: What it recognizes is unknown.

Using its own MiXCR run on the 5' RACE reads, TCRdb lists one record per CDR3 protein. Of around 300,000 distinct CDR3 sequences in the sample, more than 9% were seen once. Study findings and constraints: According to the report, clones linked to the disease were significantly enriched in matched synovial fluid samples taken from ankylosing spondylitis patients. Disease-linked clones were CD8+ and relatively rare in peripheral blood. Prior work had noted some motif variants in reactive arthritis blood and synovial fluid.

The chain links TRBV5-1 to TRBJ2-2; unclear D gene. Material: blood, either unsorted or a sorted T cell fraction (not recorded which). This receptor was identified in a female donor with ankylosing spondylitis or in good health (not recorded which). This chain's CDR3 is CASSPPDTITGELFF. The DNA for the CDR3 is TGCGCCAGCAGCCCCCCCGACACAATCACCGGGGAGCTGTTTTTT.